These T cell receptor beta chains were read from a single sample in a study of blood T cell repertoires in COVID-19. Only in-frame clones appear in the TCRdb table, and some are missing; sequencing was by immunoSEQ multiplex PCR. The data show some 15,000 clones, with about 91% seen just once and around 8.5% held by the top ten. What was sequenced was peripheral blood. The receptors shown here come from a human donor in a cohort sampled during active COVID-19. Both conserved end residues are part of each CDR3. The order of the fields is V gene, clone size, J gene, D gene, CDR3 DNA, CDR3 protein. The D gene is left open where the match is weak. Expanded clones are given a class, and other clones once, few, many or no size at all.

TRBV3-1/TRBV3-2	.	TRBJ1-1	.	TGTGCCAGCAGCCAAGACGCGGTGTTTAGGGGCCCCAGCACTGAAGCTTTCTTT	CASSQDAVFRGPSTEAFF
TRBV5-4	.	TRBJ2-1	.	TGTGCCAGCAGCTCTCCTAAGTTTCGCAATGAGCAGTTCTTC	CASSSPKFRNEQFF
TRBV28	.	TRBJ1-2	.	TGTGCCAGCAGGACCAAGGGGCGGGGGTATGGCTACACCTTC	CASRTKGRGYGYTF
TRBV18	.	TRBJ2-5	TRBD2	TGTGCCAGCTCACCAAGTCTAGCGGGAGGCCAAGAGACCCAGTACTTC	CASSPSLAGGQETQYF
TRBV4-2	.	TRBJ2-7	.	TGTGCCAGCAGCCAAGTTTCTAGCGACTCCTACGAGCAGTACTTC	CASSQVSSDSYEQYF
TRBV6-5	once	TRBJ1-2	.	TGTGCCAGCAGTTACTCGGGCAGGGCTGGCTACACCTTC	CASSYSGRAGYTF
TRBV7-2	.	TRBJ1-5	.	TGTGCCAGCAGCTTAGCCCTCAATCAGCCCCAGCATTTT	CASSLALNQPQHF
TRBV3-1/TRBV3-2	few	TRBJ2-1	.	TGTGCCAGCAGCCAAGGGCTGGGACAAGGGCAATACAATGAGCAGTTCTTC	CASSQGLGQGQYNEQFF
TRBV7-9	.	TRBJ2-3	.	TGTGCCAGCAGCTCTCAATCGGGATCCCGAGATACGCAGTATTTT	CASSSQSGSRDTQYF
TRBV28	few	TRBJ2-3	TRBD1	TGTGCCAGCCCCGCCCGACAGGGGACAGGGACTAGCACAGATACGCAGTATTTT	CASPARQGTGTSTDTQYF
TRBV5-1	.	TRBJ1-1	.	TGCGCCAGCAGCCGAGACACGTTGAACACTGAAGCTTTCTTT	CASSRDTLNTEAFF
TRBV5-6	.	TRBJ1-5	.	TGTGCCAGCAGCTTCACGGGGGGCGGCAATCAGCCCCAGCATTTT	CASSFTGGGNQPQHF
TRBV28	.	TRBJ2-7	TRBD2	TGTGCCAGCAGCCCGGGACTAGTGGTCTACGAGCAGTACTTC	CASSPGLVVYEQYF
TRBV27	.	TRBJ2-7	TRBD1	TGTGCCAGCAGTTCGCCGGGACAGGGGGGTTACGAGCAGTACTTC	CASSSPGQGGYEQYF
TRBV28	once	TRBJ1-4	.	TGTGCCAGCAGCCTCACAGCGGTTCCAACTAATGAAAAACTGTTTTTT	CASSLTAVPTNEKLFF
TRBV9	.	TRBJ1-3	.	TGTGCCAGCAGCGTAGCTAGCACCCGCTCCTCTGGAAACACCATATATTTT	CASSVASTRSSGNTIYF
TRBV4-1	.	TRBJ2-3	TRBD2	TGCGCCAGCAGCCAACTAGCGGGAGAGGGTGCAGATACGCAGTATTTT	CASSQLAGEGADTQYF
TRBV7-9	.	TRBJ2-1	.	TGTGCCAGCAGCTTAGCAGGGGGGAGGGGCAATGAGCAGTTCTTC	CASSLAGGRGNEQFF
TRBV5-8	.	TRBJ2-2	.	TGTGCCAGCAGCTTGGGGGGGACTGCCCCTGCCGGGGAGCTGTTTTTT	CASSLGGTAPAGELFF
TRBV6-5	.	TRBJ1-2	.	TGTGCCCTAACTCCAGGTGCCTCCTATGGCTACACCTTC	CALTPGASYGYTF
TRBV27	.	TRBJ2-7	TRBD2	TGTGCCAGCAGACCTCCCGGGACTAATGCCTACGAGCAGTACTTC	CASRPPGTNAYEQYF
TRBV2	.	TRBJ2-1	TRBD2	TGTGCCAGCACCCCGCTCCAGCGGGAGCACAATGAGCAGTTCTTC	CASTPLQREHNEQFF
TRBV7-9	.	TRBJ2-1	TRBD2	TGTGCCAGCAGCTTAGGACGGGAGGATGAGCAGTTCTTC	CASSLGREDEQFF
TRBV5-1	.	TRBJ2-3	.	TGCGCCAGCAGCCCGACGGCGGGAACAATTACAGATACGCAGTATTTT	CASSPTAGTITDTQYF
TRBV11-2	.	TRBJ1-1	.	TGTGCCAGCAGGCAGGAGGGATATGGTGCTTTCTTT	CASRQEGYGAFF
TRBV5-6	few	TRBJ1-2	.	TGTGCCAGCAGCTCTACCTCCTATGTTTTCACCTTC	CASSSTSYVFTF
TRBV5-6	.	TRBJ2-1	.	TGTGCCAGCAGCTTGGCCGTTGAGCAGTTCTTC	CASSLAVEQFF
TRBV7-3	.	TRBJ2-3	.	TGTGCCAGCAGCCCCTCGAGAGACACAGATACGCAGTATTTT	CASSPSRDTDTQYF
TRBV11-3	.	TRBJ2-2	TRBD2	TGTGCCAGCAGCTTAGATGCGACTAGCGGCAACACCGGGGAGCTGTTTTTT	CASSLDATSGNTGELFF
TRBV18	.	TRBJ1-2	TRBD1	TGTGCCAGCTCGCCTAACAGGGGCCAATCCACCTTC	CASSPNRGQSTF
TRBV12-3/TRBV12-4	.	TRBJ2-7	TRBD2	TGTGCCAGCAGTTTAACCCGGACTAGTGCCAACTTC	CASSLTRTSANF
TRBV12-3/TRBV12-4	.	TRBJ1-2	.	TGTGCCAGCAGCTCGACAGGCTATGGCTACACCTTC	CASSSTGYGYTF
TRBV5-4	.	TRBJ1-2	.	TGTGCCAGCAGCGCTTCCGGGGGTGGCGGCTACACCTTC	CASSASGGGGYTF
TRBV6-5	.	TRBJ1-2	TRBD1	TGTGCCAGCAGTTACGTACAGGGGGCAAGAGGCTACACCTTC	CASSYVQGARGYTF
TRBV12-3/TRBV12-4	.	TRBJ2-2	.	TGTGCCAGCAGTGAACTTAGCCCCGGGGAGCTGTTTTTT	CASSELSPGELFF
TRBV23-1	few	TRBJ2-7	.	TGCGCCAGCAGTCAACAGGGGTATGGCTACGAGCAGTACTTC	CASSQQGYGYEQYF
TRBV30	.	TRBJ1-1	.	TGTGCCTGGGCACAGGGACAAAACACTGAAGCTTTCTTT	CAWAQGQNTEAFF
TRBV7-3	.	TRBJ2-3	.	TGTGCCAGCAGCCTAGAGGGTACAGGGTCCTGGACAGATACGCAGTATTTT	CASSLEGTGSWTDTQYF
TRBV7-9	.	TRBJ1-2	TRBD1	TGTGCCAGCAGGGATGACAGGGGCGCGGAAGCTGGCTACACCTTC	CASRDDRGAEAGYTF
TRBV18	.	TRBJ2-2	TRBD1	TGTGCCAGCTCACCAGGTGTGGGACAGGGTACCGGGGAGCTGTTTTTT	CASSPGVGQGTGELFF
TRBV5-4	.	TRBJ2-5	TRBD2	TGTGCCAGCAGCATCGGGACTAGCGGGAGGTCGAAGACCCAGTACTTC	CASSIGTSGRSKTQYF